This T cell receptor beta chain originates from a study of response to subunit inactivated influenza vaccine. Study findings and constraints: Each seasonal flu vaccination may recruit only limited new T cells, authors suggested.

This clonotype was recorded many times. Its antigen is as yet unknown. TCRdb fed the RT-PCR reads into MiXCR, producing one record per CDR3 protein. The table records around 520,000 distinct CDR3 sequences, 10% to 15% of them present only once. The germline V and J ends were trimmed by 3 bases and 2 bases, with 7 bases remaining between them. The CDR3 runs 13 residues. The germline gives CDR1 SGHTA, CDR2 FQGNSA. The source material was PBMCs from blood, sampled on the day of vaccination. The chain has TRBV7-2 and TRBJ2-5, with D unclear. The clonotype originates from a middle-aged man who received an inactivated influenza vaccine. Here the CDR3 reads CASSFSQQETQYF. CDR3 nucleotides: TGTGCCAGCAGCTTTTCCCAGCAAGAGACCCAGTACTTC.